A single sample gave rise to the 9 T cell receptor beta chains below, sequenced in a study of cytomegalovirus exposure and HLA in healthy donors. It was with 60 Vbeta and 13 Jbeta primers that the PCR ran. The assay was immunoSEQ multiplex PCR, and TCRdb's table has in-frame clones only and misses some. This sample has under 200,000 clones, with 70% to 80% found just once. Sequences were obtained from PBMCs. These receptors were obtained from a man aged 45-65 years in good health and CMV-seropositive.

The gene calls are TRBV11-2 and TRBJ2-5; 9 nucleotides line up with TRBD2. V trimming: 1 base; J trimming: 7 bases; junction bases outside the gene matches: 16. The CDR3 is 18 amino acids. From germline, CDR1 is SGHAT and CDR2 FQNNGV. CDR3 protein: CASSLAGTSNSERGTQYF. As DNA, the CDR3 is TGTGCCAGCAGCTTAGCCGGGACTAGCAATAGTGAGAGGGGGACCCAGTACTTC.

This chain links TRBV5-1 with TRBJ2-7; the match to TRBD2 covers 9 bases. CDR1 is SGHRS and CDR2 is YFSETQ in the germline V gene. CDR3 length: 14 residues. J gave up 2 bases and V 4 bases, and 4 bases lay outside the gene matches. CDR3 residues: CASSPPSGTYEQYF. In DNA, the CDR3 is TGCGCCAGCAGCCCCCCTAGCGGGACCTACGAGCAGTACTTC.

The chain is built from TRBV10-3 and TRBJ2-2, with D possibly TRBD2 on 5 matching bases. The V and J ends lost 7 bases and 0 bases respectively, with 12 bases between them. This CDR3 region has 15 residues. Germline V gives CDR1 ENHRY, CDR2 SYGVKD. Here the CDR3 reads CAIKPSLSNTGELFF. The CDR3 coding sequence is TGTGCCATCAAGCCTAGCCTATCGAACACCGGGGAGCTGTTTTTT.

To note about this clone: Distinct nucleotide sequences in the sample also encode this CDR3. V gene TRBV5-1 combines with J gene TRBJ1-1; possibly TRBD1 for D (5 bases). Between the trimmed V and J ends, which lost 1 base and 1 base, there was a span of 8 bases. The length of the CDR3 is 14 residues. Germline values: CDR1 SGHRS, CDR2 YFSETQ. The CDR3 DNA sequence: TGCGCCAGCAGCTTGCGGCAGGGGAACACTGAAGCTTTCTTT. Encoded protein: CASSLRQGNTEAFF.

The chain has TRBV6-1 and TRBJ2-3, with D tentatively TRBD1 (6 bases). This CDR3 comprises 13 residues. Germline assignment: CDR1 MNHNS and CDR2 SASEGT. The CDR3 loop reads CAIQGSLTDTQYF. CDR3 DNA: TGTGCAATACAGGGCAGTCTCACAGATACGCAGTATTTT.

The chain carries TRBV7-8 and TRBJ1-5, with D perhaps TRBD1 (6 bases). Germline CDR1 SGHVS, CDR2 FQNEAQ. The CDR3 contains 16 residues. V was trimmed by 2 bases and J by 0 bases, leaving 11 bases between them. CDR3 DNA sequence: TGTGCCAGCAGCTTACTGCTGGACAGTAGCAATCAGCCCCAGCATTTT. It translates to CASSLLLDSSNQPQHF.

The genes are TRBV18 and TRBJ2-2; the D gene is possibly TRBD1 (6 bases). In germline, CDR1 is KGHSH, CDR2 LQKENI. The length of the CDR3 is 17 residues. Trimming took 2 bases from V and 3 from J, leaving 16 bases between them. The CDR3 DNA reads as TGTGCCAGCTCACCATCGTTGGTACAGGGCGACACCGGGGAGCTGTTTTTT. Translation gives CASSPSLVQGDTGELFF.

The V gene is TRBV7-3, the J gene TRBJ2-3, with D unclear. There are 14 residues in the CDR3. Germline lookup yields CDR1 SGHTA and CDR2 FQGTGA. Trimming shortened V by 0 bases and J by 4 bases, and 8 bases separated the two germline ends. The CDR3 sequence: CASSLTAGSDTQYF. Here the CDR3 DNA reads TGTGCCAGCAGCTTAACGGCCGGGTCAGATACGCAGTATTTT.

A few counts support this clone. The chain recombines TRBV19 with TRBJ2-5, with D perhaps TRBD1 (6 bases). Germline CDR1 and CDR2: LNHDA and SQIVND (reference sequence). The V gene lost 5 bases and the J gene lost 10 bases, with 14 bases spanning the gap. CDR3 length: 12 amino acids. The CDR3 region has the DNA TGTGCCAGTAGTCTGCTAAGGGGGAGCCAGTACTTC. Protein product: CASSLLRGSQYF.